This T cell receptor (beta chain) was documented in a study of cytomegalovirus exposure and HLA in healthy donors. Study observations and caveats: The authors considered a cluster of highly shared sequence variants likely to be a sequencing artifact.

The CDR3 has 16 amino acids. V lost 1 base and J lost 4, with 15 bases in between. Germline assignment: CDR1 MGHRA and CDR2 YSYEKL. The table lists this clone with a count of one. Its antigen is undetermined. A multiplex PCR was run with 60 Vbeta primers and 13 Jbeta primers. Only in-frame clones appear in the TCRdb table, and some are missing; sequencing was by immunoSEQ multiplex PCR. The repertoire holds around 120,000 clones, with less than 75% as singletons. The V call is TRBV4-1, the J call TRBJ2-3; D possibly corresponds to TRBD2 (5 bases). This receptor was identified in a man aged 40-55 years in good health and CMV-seropositive. The sample was PBMCs. The CDR3 DNA follows: TGCGCCAGCAGCCAAGCGGGGTCCTCCGGGGCAGATACGCAGTATTTT. Translation: CASSQAGSSGADTQYF.